These 23 T cell receptor beta chains came from one sample sequenced in a study of tumor-infiltrating lymphocytes in primary liver carcinoma. Co-extraction yielded RNA and DNA from about 20-30 mg of unsorted bulk tissue. Total RNA (around 500 ng) served as template for TCR beta cDNA synthesis primed by a constant-region primer. Modified slightly, ARM-PCR produced TCR beta libraries over three nested multiplex PCR rounds. Rounds one and two of PCR, each of 9 to 11 cycles, were primed with TRBV1-TRBV30 forward primers and a C-beta reverse primer. MiXCR was run by TCRdb on the multiplex PCR reads, yielding one entry per CDR3 protein. The data show some 21,000 distinct CDR3 sequences, about 80% seen once. The sequenced sample was liver tumor tissue from sampling region 1. Subset reported: tumor region T1, superior pole. Receptor source: a woman aged 30 to 39 with primary liver carcinoma and hepatitis B virus infection.

By share, this clonotype counts as medium-sized (0.01 to 0.1%). The chain is built from TRBV7-8 and TRBJ2-2; the D is unclear. Germline CDR1 reads SGHVS; CDR2 reads FQNEAQ. The CDR3 is 15 residues long. Trimming cost V 3 bases and J 6 bases, with 14 bases left between them. In nucleotides, the CDR3 is TGTGCCAGCAGCTTGGTCGGGCTGGGCTCCGGGGAGCTGTTTTTT. The encoded protein is CASSLVGLGSGELFF. The entire variable domain, with the rest obtained from reference TRBV7-8 and TRBJ2-2, is as follows: GAGVSQSPRYKVAKRGQDVALRCDPISGHVSLFWYQQALGQGPEFLTYFQNEAQLDKSGLPSDRFFAERPEGSVSTLKIQRTQQEDSAVYLCASSLVGLGSGELFFGEGSRLTVL.

This sequence joins TRBV11-3 and TRBJ2-1; 9 nucleotides align to TRBD2. Germline CDR1 is SGHNT and CDR2 is YENEEA. This CDR3 comprises 13 residues. CDR3 in amino acids: CAGASGTGNEQFF. DNA of the CDR3: TGTGCTGGCGCTAGCGGGACTGGAAATGAGCAGTTCTTC.

The V call is TRBV4-3, the J call TRBJ2-1, with D uncertain. V was pared by 0 bases and J by 3 bases, with 12 bases between. The germline V gene encodes CDR1 LGHNA and CDR2 YSLEER. CDR3 size: 16 residues. In DNA, the CDR3 is TGCGCCAGCAGCCAAGATGCGAGATGCTTCTACAATGAGCAGTTCTTC. It yields the protein CASSQDARCFYNEQFF.

With regard to this clonotype: This may arise from a read error, as a much more abundant clone is one base away. The V call is TRBV20-1, the J call TRBJ2-3; possible D gene TRBD1, 5 bases. This CDR3 has 11 amino acids. Germline-derived CDR1 and CDR2 are DFQATT and SNEGSKA (reference sequence). This CDR3 reads CNARGTDTQCF. The CDR3 coding sequence is TGCAATGCTAGGGGAACAGATACGCAGTGTTTT.

The gene calls are TRBV6-5 and TRBJ2-1; TRBD2 aligns across 10 bases. Germline-derived CDR1 and CDR2 are MNHEY and SVGAGI. CDR3 length: 16 residues. V dropped 5 bases and J dropped 3; count of bases not matched to a gene: 7. The CDR3 sequence: CASSLGLARLYNEQFF. In DNA, the CDR3 is TGTGCCAGCAGTCTGGGACTAGCGCGTCTCTACAATGAGCAGTTCTTC.

In regard to this clonotype: Given a much more abundant clone one base away, this may be a read error. This rearrangement joins TRBV28 to TRBJ1-2; D is possibly TRBD1 (6 bases). Per germline, CDR1 MDHEN and CDR2 SYDVKM. This CDR3 region has 15 residues. The DNA for the CDR3 is TGTGCCGGCAGTCCGATCCGGGACACTAACTATGGCTACATCTTC. Protein product: CAGSPIRDTNYGYIF.

This clonotype was picked up one time. Likely a read error: the CDR3 ends without its conserved phenylalanine or tryptophan. It is unclear where the CDR3 begins or ends on the DNA, so no DNA is shown, and the CDR3 is as TCRdb lists it. Here the CDR3 reads CASIQGGGGGYAL. The chain is built from TRBV11-2 and TRBJ1-2; the table's D call of TRBD1 was not tested on the DNA. The CDR3 has 13 residues if both end residues are counted. Germline-derived CDR1 and CDR2 are SGHAT and FQNNGV.

Regarding this clonotype: The junction differs from germline at one of its ends, possibly a read error. The chain combines TRBV4-3 with TRBJ2-7; the D gene is possibly TRBD1 (8 bases). In germline, CDR1 is LGHNA, CDR2 YSLEER. This CDR3 is 15 amino acids long. CDR3 nucleotide sequence: TGCGTCAGCAACCAAGATCGATGGACAGGGCGGGAGCAGTATTTC. Its protein product is CVSNQDRWTGREQYF.

As for this clonotype: This may come from a read error, since a much larger clone is one base off. The chain recombines TRBV10-3 with TRBJ2-1; no definite D call. The germline V gene has CDR1 ENHRY and CDR2 SYGVKD. The length of the CDR3 is 14 residues. The CDR3 region is CAISESRAANERFF. CDR3 nucleotide sequence: TGTGCCATCAGTGAGTCTAGGGCGGCCAATGAGCGGTTCTTC.

Concerning this clonotype: Because the CDR3 is missing its conserved closing phenylalanine or tryptophan, this is likely a read error. The chain has TRBV6-5 and TRBJ2-1; D gene ambiguous. V lost 4 bases and J lost 2, with 12 bases in between. CDR1 MNHEY and CDR2 SVGAGI come from the germline V gene. This CDR3 region has 15 residues. The CDR3 is CASSFYGNPYNEQFY. The CDR3 DNA is TGTGCCAGCAGTTTCTATGGCAACCCCTACAATGAGCAGTTCTAC.

The chain uses TRBV11-2 and TRBJ2-1; 8 positions match TRBD1. Germline V gene sequence: CDR1 SGHAT, CDR2 FQNNGV. The V gene end was trimmed by 4 bases and the J gene end by 9 bases; junction bases not matched to a gene: 14. The CDR3 is 16 amino acids. CDR3: CASSYESGTGNPEQFF. The CDR3 bases are TGTGCCAGCAGCTATGAGTCCGGGACAGGCAATCCTGAGCAGTTCTTC.

The chain is built from TRBV4-3 and TRBJ2-1; 10 bases fit TRBD2. The CDR3 has 16 residues. Per germline, CDR1 LGHNA and CDR2 YSLEER. The junction had 9 bases not matched to a gene; V was cut back by 2 bases and J by 8 bases. The CDR3 coding sequence is TGCGCCAGCAGCCAAAACCTAGCGGGAGCCAGATATGAGCAGTTCTTC. Amino acids: CASSQNLAGARYEQFF.

The table lists this clonotype with a count of one. One end of the junction is discordant with germline, which a read error may explain. In DNA, the CDR3 is TGTGCCGGCAGCTTAGATCATAGGGGAAAGACCCAGTACTTC. It codes for CAGSLDHRGKTQYF. The chain carries TRBV11-2 and TRBJ2-5; D is perhaps TRBD1 (5 bases). Germline CDR1 reads SGHAT; CDR2 reads FQNNGV. This CDR3 has 14 residues.

Comments on this clonotype: This may stem from a read error, because a much larger clone lies one nucleotide away. Because the CDR3 is missing its conserved closing phenylalanine or tryptophan, this is likely a read error. CDR3: CASILSRAPYEQYI. The CDR3 DNA sequence: TGTGCCAGCATTTTGAGTCGGGCCCCCTACGAGCAGTACATC. The V and J genes are TRBV28 and TRBJ2-7; D gene unclear. This CDR3 is 14 amino acids long. V was cut by 7 bases and J by 2 bases, with 15 bases left in between. Germline V gene lookup returns CDR1 MDHEN and CDR2 SYDVKM.

This rearrangement joins TRBV5-4 to TRBJ2-3, with 9 bases fitting TRBD2. V was pared by 5 bases and J by 11 bases, with 24 bases of the junction left unmatched. From germline, CDR1 is SGHNT and CDR2 YYREEE (reference sequence). The CDR3 is 18 residues long. The CDR3 is CASSNPAVSGSRTDLQYF. CDR3 nucleotides: TGTGCCAGCAGTAACCCGGCGGTTAGCGGGAGTCGGACAGATTTGCAGTATTTT. The complete variable domain, with remaining parts taken from reference TRBV5-4 and TRBJ2-3, reads ETGVTQSPTHLIKTRGQQVTLRCSSQSGHNTVSWYQQALGQGPQFIFQYYREEENGRGNFPPRFSGLQFPNYSSELNVNALELDDSALYLCASSNPAVSGSRTDLQYFGPGTRLTVL.

In regard to this clonotype: A junction boundary mismatches the germline segment, possibly from a read error. The chain uses TRBV11-3 and TRBJ1-6, with D tentatively TRBD1 (5 bases). Germline V gene data show CDR1 as SGHNT and CDR2 as YENEEA. This CDR3 comprises 15 residues. This CDR3 reads CSSSFKWGYNSPLHF. The CDR3 nucleotides read TGTTCCAGCAGCTTTAAGTGGGGCTATAATTCACCCCTCCATTTT. Variable domain in full (rest from reference TRBV11-3 and TRBJ1-6): EAGVVQSPRYKIIEKKQPVAFWCNPISGHNTLYWYLQNLGQGPELLIRYENEEAVDDSQLPKDRFSAERLKGVDSTLKIQPAELGDSAVYLCSSSFKWGYNSPLHFGNGTRLTVT.

The chain joins TRBV11-3 to TRBJ2-1; 9 nucleotides align to TRBD2. Per germline, CDR1 SGHNT and CDR2 YENEEA. J gave up 8 bases and V 5 bases, and 10 bases lay outside the gene matches. CDR3 length: 15 amino acids. CDR3 sequence (DNA): TGTGCCAGCAGCCGGCTAGCGGGATGGGTGTATGAGCAGTTCTTC. This gives the protein CASSRLAGWVYEQFF.

Concerning this clonotype: At one end, the junction sequence differs from germline, possibly due to a read error. CDR3: CASSLGGFGIGSTEAFF. CDR3 nucleotides: TGTGCTAGCAGCTTAGGAGGGTTTGGTATTGGTAGCACTGAAGCTTTCTTT. The V gene is TRBV13, the J gene TRBJ1-1; D uncertain. CDR3 length: 17 residues. CDR1 is PRHDT and CDR2 is FYEKMQ in the germline V gene (reference sequence).

This clonotype was recorded only once. This may arise from a read error, as a much more abundant clone is one base away. CDR3 amino acids: CSARVTGGAGRELFF. DNA of the CDR3: TGCAGTGCTAGAGTGACAGGGGGCGCAGGCCGGGAGCTGTTTTTT. The rearrangement uses TRBV20-1 and TRBJ2-2; 10 bases are a match to TRBD1. The germline V gene encodes CDR1 DFQATT and CDR2 SNEGSKA (reference sequence). Unmatched junction bases numbered 8, after V lost 1 base and J lost 9 bases. The CDR3 runs to 15 residues.

This clonotype has more than one count but fewer than ten. This is likely a read error, given that the CDR3 carries no conserved phenylalanine or tryptophan at its end. V usage is TRBV10-3 and J usage is TRBJ2-5; D unclear. Trimming left V 4 bases short and J 2 bases short, with 14 bases between. The CDR3 has 15 residues. Per the germline V gene, CDR1 is ENHRY and CDR2 is SYGVKD. CDR3 amino acids: CAISVSAIRQETQYL. CDR3 sequence (DNA): TGTGCCATCAGTGTGTCGGCTATCAGACAAGAGACCCAGTACCTC.

This clonotype was detected only once. Germline and junction disagree at one end, which may indicate a read error. The chain is built from TRBV29-1 and TRBJ2-2, with D possibly being TRBD2 (5 bases). There are 12 residues in the CDR3. CDR1 and CDR2 (germline): SQVTM, ANQGSEA. CDR3 sequence reads: CSVVGWIGELFF. CDR3 coding DNA: TGCAGCGTTGTTGGATGGATCGGGGAACTGTTTTTT.

This clonotype qualifies as medium-sized. The V call is TRBV6-5, the J call TRBJ2-1, with 9 bases matching TRBD2. V gave up 5 bases and J gave up 2 bases; unmatched junction bases: 4. The length of the CDR3 is 15 residues. Germline lookup yields CDR1 MNHEY and CDR2 SVGAGI. The CDR3 region is CASSVGTSPYNEQFF. The CDR3 DNA sequence: TGTGCCAGCAGTGTCGGGACTAGCCCCTACAATGAGCAGTTCTTC.

This clonotype is termed medium-sized. The chain joins TRBV12-5 to TRBJ2-1; maybe TRBD2 (6 bases). Trimming took 2 bases from V and 6 from J, leaving 17 bases between them. The CDR3 has 16 amino acids. Germline V gives CDR1 LGHNT, CDR2 FRNRAP. The CDR3 DNA follows: TGTGCTAGTGGTTTGCCCCCTGGCGGGATCCTCAATGAGCAGTTCTTC. Amino acid sequence: CASGLPPGGILNEQFF. Combining the CDR3 with reference TRBV12-5 and TRBJ2-1 gives the whole variable domain DARVTQTPRHKVTEMGQEVTMRCQPILGHNTVFWYRQTMMQGLELLAYFRNRAPLDDSGMPKDRFSAEMPDATLATLKIQPSEPRDSAVYFCASGLPPGGILNEQFFGPGTRLTVL.